This T cell receptor (beta chain) originates from a study of cytomegalovirus exposure and HLA in healthy donors. Across the study: A later analysis reported the roughly 130 validation repertoires used the same platform as the roughly 700 first-cohort repertoires. Whole-study results and caveats: It was reported that the classifier diagnosed cytomegalovirus status with high specificity and sensitivity in both the original and validation cohorts. The listing of 150 or so TCR beta chains classed them as cytomegalovirus-associated.

The donors were members of the validation cohort comprising about 130 subjects, separate from the approximately 630-subject first cohort. Measured with immunoSEQ multiplex PCR; TCRdb has only the in-frame clones, and not every one. The table has about 56,000 clones, about 96% seen once; the top ten hold roughly 1.2%. The CDR3 is 12 amino acids. The V and J ends lost 5 bases and 5 bases respectively, with 9 bases between them. Germline CDR1 is LNHNV and CDR2 is YYDKDF (reference sequence). As to this clone: The antigen is undetermined.

The TCR comes from a young woman in good health and CMV-seronegative. This chain joins TRBV15 and TRBJ1-1; D not certain. The material sequenced was PBMCs. The CDR3 region is CATSVPATEAFF. The CDR3 nucleotides are TGTGCCACCAGCGTGCCAGCGACTGAAGCTTTCTTT.